This entry features one TCR beta chain sequence. The target antigen is unknown. Assay: immunoSEQ multiplex PCR; the TCRdb copy retains only in-frame clones and omits some. The sample holds 110,000 to 150,000 clones, approximately 90% seen once. Per the germline V gene, CDR1 is SGHRS and CDR2 is YFSETQ. Trimming cost V 7 bases and J 0 bases; bases outside gene matches: 15. The CDR3 runs to 18 residues. This record belongs to a study of T cell responses to AZD1222 COVID-19 vaccine. Whole-study results and caveats: Spike-spanning, vaccine-associated CD4 TCRs were dominant at 160-218 and 743-854. The study reported that nearly half of spike-specific TCRs target unmutated variant regions. Spike-specific TCRs gained breadth and depth after people received two AZD1222 doses.

The chain links TRBV5-1 to TRBJ2-1, with TRBD1 identical over 8 bases. Sequenced here: peripheral blood, sampled on day 0 of AZD1222 vaccination. The receptor comes from an adult in good health. CDR3 sequence: CASGPGQVGVGSYNEQFF. The CDR3 nucleotides read TGCGCCAGCGGCCCGGGACAGGTGGGGGTTGGCTCCTACAATGAGCAGTTCTTC.